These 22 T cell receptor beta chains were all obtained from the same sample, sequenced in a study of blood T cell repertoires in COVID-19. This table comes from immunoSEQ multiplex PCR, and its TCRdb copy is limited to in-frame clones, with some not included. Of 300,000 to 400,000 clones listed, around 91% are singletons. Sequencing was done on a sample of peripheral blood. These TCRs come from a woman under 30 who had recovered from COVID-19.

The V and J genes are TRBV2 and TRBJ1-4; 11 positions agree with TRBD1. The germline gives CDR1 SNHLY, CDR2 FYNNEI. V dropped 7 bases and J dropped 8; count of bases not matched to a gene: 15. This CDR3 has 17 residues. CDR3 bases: TGTGCCAGCAAGTGGACAGGGGGCGGAGGCGGGTTGGAAAAACTGTTTTTT. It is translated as CASKWTGGGGGLEKLFF. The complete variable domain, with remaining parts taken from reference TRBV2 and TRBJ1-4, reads EPEVTQTPSHQVTQMGQEVILRCVPISNHLYFYWYRQILGQKVEFLVSFYNNEISEKSEIFDDQFSVERPDGSNFTLKIRSTKLEDSAMYFCASKWTGGGGGLEKLFFGSGTQLSVL.

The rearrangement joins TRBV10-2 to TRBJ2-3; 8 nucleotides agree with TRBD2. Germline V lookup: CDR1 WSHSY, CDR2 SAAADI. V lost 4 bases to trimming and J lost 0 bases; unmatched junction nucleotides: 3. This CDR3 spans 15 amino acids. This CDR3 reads CASSVRGGSTDTQYF. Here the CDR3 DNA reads TGCGCCAGCAGTGTACGGGGGGGGAGCACAGATACGCAGTATTTT.

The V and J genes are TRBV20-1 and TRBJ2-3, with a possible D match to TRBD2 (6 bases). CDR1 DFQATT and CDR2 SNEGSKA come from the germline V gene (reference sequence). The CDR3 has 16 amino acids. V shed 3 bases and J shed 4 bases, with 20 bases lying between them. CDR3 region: CSASLFARSSADTQYF. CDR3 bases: TGCAGTGCTAGTCTCTTTGCTAGGTCTAGCGCAGATACGCAGTATTTT.

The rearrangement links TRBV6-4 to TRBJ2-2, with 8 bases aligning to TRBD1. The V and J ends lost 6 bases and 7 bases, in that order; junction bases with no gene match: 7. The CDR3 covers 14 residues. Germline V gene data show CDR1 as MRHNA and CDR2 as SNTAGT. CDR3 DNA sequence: TGTGCCAGCAGACAGGACAGGGTTCACGGGGAGCTGTTTTTT. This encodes CASRQDRVHGELFF.

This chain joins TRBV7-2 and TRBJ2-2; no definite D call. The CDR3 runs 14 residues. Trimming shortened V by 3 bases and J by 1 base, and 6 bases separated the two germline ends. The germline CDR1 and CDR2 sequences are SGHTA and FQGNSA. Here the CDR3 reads CASSFTRNTGELFF. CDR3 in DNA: TGTGCCAGCAGCTTTACAAGGAACACCGGGGAGCTGTTTTTT.

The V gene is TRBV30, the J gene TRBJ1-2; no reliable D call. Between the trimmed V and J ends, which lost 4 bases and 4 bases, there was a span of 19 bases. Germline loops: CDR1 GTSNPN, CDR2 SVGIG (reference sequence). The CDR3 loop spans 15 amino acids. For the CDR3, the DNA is TGTGCCTGGACCCCGGTTATTACGGCTAGCTATGGCTACACCTTC. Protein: CAWTPVITASYGYTF.

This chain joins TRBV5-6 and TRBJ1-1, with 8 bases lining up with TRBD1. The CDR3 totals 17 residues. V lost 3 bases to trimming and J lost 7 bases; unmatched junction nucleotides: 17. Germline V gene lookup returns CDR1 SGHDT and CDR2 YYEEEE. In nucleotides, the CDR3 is TGTGCCAGCAGCTCGACGGCAGGGAACAGGGGGTGGGTTGAAGCTTTCTTT. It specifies CASSSTAGNRGWVEAFF.

The CDR3 DNA reads as TGTGCCAGCAGCTTACCGGGACAGGGGGCGTATGAGCAGTTCTTC. Translation: CASSLPGQGAYEQFF. The rearrangement uses TRBV11-3 and TRBJ2-1, with 12 bases matching TRBD1. Germline-derived CDR1 and CDR2 are SGHNT and YENEEA. V lost 2 bases and J lost 8; bases outside the gene matches: 4. This CDR3 contains 15 residues. Looking up the rest from reference TRBV11-3 and TRBJ2-1 gives the full variable domain: EAGVVQSPRYKIIEKKQPVAFWCNPISGHNTLYWYLQNLGQGPELLIRYENEEAVDDSQLPKDRFSAERLKGVDSTLKIQPAELGDSAVYLCASSLPGQGAYEQFFGPGTRLTVL.

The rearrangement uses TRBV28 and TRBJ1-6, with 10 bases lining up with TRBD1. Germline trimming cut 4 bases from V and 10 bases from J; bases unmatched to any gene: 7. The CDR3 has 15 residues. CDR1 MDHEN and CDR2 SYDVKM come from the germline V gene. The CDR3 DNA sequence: TGTGCCAGCAGTTCACCGACAGGGGGCTACTCACCCCTCCACTTT. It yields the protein CASSSPTGGYSPLHF.

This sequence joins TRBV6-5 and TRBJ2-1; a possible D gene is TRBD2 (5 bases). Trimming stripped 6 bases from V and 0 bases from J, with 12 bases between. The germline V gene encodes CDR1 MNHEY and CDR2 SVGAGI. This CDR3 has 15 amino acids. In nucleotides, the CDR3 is TGTGCCAGCAGCTTTACGGGGAGCTCCTACAATGAGCAGTTCTTC. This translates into CASSFTGSSYNEQFF.

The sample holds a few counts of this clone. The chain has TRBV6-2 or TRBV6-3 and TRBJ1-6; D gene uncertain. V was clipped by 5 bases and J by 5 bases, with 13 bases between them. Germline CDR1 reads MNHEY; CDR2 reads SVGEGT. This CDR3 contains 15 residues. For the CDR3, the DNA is TGTGCCAGCAGTCGCCTAAGGAGTAATAATTCACCCCTCCACTTT. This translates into CASSRLRSNNSPLHF.

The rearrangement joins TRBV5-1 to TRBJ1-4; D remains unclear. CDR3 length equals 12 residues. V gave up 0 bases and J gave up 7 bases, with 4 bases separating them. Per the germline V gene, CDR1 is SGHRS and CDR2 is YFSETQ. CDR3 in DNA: TGCGCCAGCAGCTTGGTCGGTGAAAAACTGTTTTTT. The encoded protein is CASSLVGEKLFF. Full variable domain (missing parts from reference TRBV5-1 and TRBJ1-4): KAGVTQTPRYLIKTRGQQVTLSCSPISGHRSVSWYQQTPGQGLQFLFEYFSETQRNKGNFPGRFSGRQFSNSRSEMNVSTLELGDSALYLCASSLVGEKLFFGSGTQLSVL.

CDR3 DNA sequence: TGCGCCAGCAGCCAAGATTGGGGGCTAGCGGGAGTGCAGACCCAGTACTTC. It codes for CASSQDWGLAGVQTQYF. The V call is TRBV4-3, the J call TRBJ2-5; 10 bases fit TRBD2. Germline values: CDR1 LGHNA, CDR2 YSLEER. This CDR3 has 17 amino acids. J gave up 6 bases and V 0 bases, and 10 bases lay outside the gene matches.

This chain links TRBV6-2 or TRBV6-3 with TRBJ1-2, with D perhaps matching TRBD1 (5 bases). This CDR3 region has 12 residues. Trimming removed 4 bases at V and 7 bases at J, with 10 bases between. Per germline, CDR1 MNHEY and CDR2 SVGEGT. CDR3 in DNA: TGTGCCAGCAGTTCAGCAGGGTCTGGCTACACCTTC. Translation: CASSSAGSGYTF.

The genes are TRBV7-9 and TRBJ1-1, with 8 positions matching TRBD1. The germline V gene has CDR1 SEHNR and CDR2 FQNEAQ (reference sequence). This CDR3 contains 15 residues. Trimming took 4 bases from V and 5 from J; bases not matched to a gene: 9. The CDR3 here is CASSSSTGDETEAFF. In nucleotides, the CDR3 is TGTGCCAGCAGCTCGTCGACAGGGGATGAAACTGAAGCTTTCTTT.

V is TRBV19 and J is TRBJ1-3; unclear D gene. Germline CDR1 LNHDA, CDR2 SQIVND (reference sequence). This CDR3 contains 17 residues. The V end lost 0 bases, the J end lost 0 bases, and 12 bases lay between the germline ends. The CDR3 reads CASSIETVQSSGNTIYF. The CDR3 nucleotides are TGTGCCAGTAGTATAGAAACGGTTCAAAGCTCTGGAAACACCATATATTTT.

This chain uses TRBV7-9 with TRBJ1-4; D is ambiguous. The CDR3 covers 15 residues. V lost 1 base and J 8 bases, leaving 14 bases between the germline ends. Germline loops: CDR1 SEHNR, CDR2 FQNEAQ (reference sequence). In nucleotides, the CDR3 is TGTGCCAGCAGCTTAGACAAGAGGGTGGGCGAAAAACTGTTTTTT. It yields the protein CASSLDKRVGEKLFF.

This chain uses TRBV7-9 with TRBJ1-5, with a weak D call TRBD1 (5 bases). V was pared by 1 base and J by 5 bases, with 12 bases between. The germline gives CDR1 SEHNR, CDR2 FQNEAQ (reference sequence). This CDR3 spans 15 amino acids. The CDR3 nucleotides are TGTGCCAGCAGCTTAGGGGGCAGGGTGGATCAGCCCCAGCATTTT. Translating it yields CASSLGGRVDQPQHF. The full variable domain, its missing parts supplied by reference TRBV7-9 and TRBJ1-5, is DTGVSQNPRHKITKRGQNVTFRCDPISEHNRLYWYRQTLGQGPEFLTYFQNEAQLEKSRLLSDRFSAERPKGSFSTLEIQRTEQGDSAMYLCASSLGGRVDQPQHFGDGTRLSIL.

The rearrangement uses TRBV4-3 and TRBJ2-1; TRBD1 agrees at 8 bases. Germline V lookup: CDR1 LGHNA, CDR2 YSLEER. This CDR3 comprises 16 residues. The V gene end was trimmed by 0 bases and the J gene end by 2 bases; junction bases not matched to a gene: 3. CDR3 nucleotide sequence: TGCGCCAGCAGCCAAGAGCCACAGGGGGCCTACAATGAGCAGTTCTTC. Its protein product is CASSQEPQGAYNEQFF.

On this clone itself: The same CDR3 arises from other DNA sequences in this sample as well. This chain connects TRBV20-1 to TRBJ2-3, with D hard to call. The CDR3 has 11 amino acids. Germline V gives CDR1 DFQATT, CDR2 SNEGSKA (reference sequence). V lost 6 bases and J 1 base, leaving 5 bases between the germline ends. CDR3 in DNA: TGCAGTGCCGAGGGCACAGATACGCAGTATTTT. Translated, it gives CSAEGTDTQYF.

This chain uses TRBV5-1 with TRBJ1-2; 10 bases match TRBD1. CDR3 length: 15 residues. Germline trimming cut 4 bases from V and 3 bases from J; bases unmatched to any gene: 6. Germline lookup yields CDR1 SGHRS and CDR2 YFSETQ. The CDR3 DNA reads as TGCGCCAGCAGCGCAGGGACAGGGGCCTACTATGGCTACACCTTC. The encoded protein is CASSAGTGAYYGYTF.

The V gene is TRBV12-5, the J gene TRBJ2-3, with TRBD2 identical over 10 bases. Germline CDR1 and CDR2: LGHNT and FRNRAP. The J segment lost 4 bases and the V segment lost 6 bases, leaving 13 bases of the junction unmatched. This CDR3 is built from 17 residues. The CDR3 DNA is TGTGCTAGTGGCCTTGGGTGGCTAGCGGGAGTGTCAGATACGCAGTATTTT. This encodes CASGLGWLAGVSDTQYF.